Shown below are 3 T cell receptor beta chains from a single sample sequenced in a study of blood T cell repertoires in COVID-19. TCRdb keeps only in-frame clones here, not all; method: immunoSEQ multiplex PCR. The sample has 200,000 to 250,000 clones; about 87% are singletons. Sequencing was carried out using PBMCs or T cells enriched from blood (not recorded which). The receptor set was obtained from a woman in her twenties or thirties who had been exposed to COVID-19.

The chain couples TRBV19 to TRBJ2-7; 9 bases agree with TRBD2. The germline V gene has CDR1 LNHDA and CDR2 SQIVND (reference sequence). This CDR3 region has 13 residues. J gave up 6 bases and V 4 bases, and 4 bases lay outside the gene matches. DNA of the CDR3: TGTGCCAGTAGTAGGGTAGCGGGAGCCGAGCAGTACTTC. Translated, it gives CASSRVAGAEQYF.

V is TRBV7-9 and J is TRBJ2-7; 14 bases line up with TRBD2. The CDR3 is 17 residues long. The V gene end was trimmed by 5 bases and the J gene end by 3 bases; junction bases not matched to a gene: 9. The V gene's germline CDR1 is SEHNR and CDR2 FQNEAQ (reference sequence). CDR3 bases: TGTGCCAGCAGCCGGGGGGGACTAGCGGGAGACCTCTACGAGCAGTACTTC. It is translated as CASSRGGLAGDLYEQYF.

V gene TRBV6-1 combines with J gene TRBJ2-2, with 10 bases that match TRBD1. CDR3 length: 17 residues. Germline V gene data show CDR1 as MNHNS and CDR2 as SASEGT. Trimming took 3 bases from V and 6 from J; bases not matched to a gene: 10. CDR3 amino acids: CASSDLRDRGRAGELFF. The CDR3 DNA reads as TGTGCCAGCAGTGACCTTCGGGACAGGGGTAGAGCCGGGGAGCTGTTTTTT.